This T cell receptor beta chain stems from a study of PD-1 blockade in classical Hodgkin lymphoma. Overall study findings and caveats: No one has yet defined what causes the repertoire differences, which may be disease activity or prior therapy. Diversity in CD4+ TCRs, unlike that measured in CD8+ TCRs, had risen significantly by C4D1.

The germline V gene encodes CDR1 MNHNY and CDR2 SVGAGI (reference sequence). The V and J ends lost 2 bases and 6 bases respectively, with 16 bases between them. CDR3 size: 16 residues. The time point is: cycle 4 day 1 (C4D1), after more than five weeks of nivolumab. All trial patients relapsed after autologous stem cell transplantation. Out of thawed PBMCs, magnetic negative selection purified CD4+ T cells. Produced via immunoSEQ multiplex PCR; TCRdb's table is partial and in-frame only. In the table there are roughly 30,000 clones, around 85% of which are singletons. On this clone: No antigen is known for it.

This chain links TRBV6-6 with TRBJ1-4; unclear D gene. The clonotype originates from a human donor with classical Hodgkin lymphoma. The input for sequencing was CD4+ T cells from blood, taken before the fourth cycle of nivolumab. The CDR3 bases are TGTGCCAGCAGTTACGCCCAGATGGGTACCTATGAAAAACTGTTTTTT. Its protein is CASSYAQMGTYEKLFF.